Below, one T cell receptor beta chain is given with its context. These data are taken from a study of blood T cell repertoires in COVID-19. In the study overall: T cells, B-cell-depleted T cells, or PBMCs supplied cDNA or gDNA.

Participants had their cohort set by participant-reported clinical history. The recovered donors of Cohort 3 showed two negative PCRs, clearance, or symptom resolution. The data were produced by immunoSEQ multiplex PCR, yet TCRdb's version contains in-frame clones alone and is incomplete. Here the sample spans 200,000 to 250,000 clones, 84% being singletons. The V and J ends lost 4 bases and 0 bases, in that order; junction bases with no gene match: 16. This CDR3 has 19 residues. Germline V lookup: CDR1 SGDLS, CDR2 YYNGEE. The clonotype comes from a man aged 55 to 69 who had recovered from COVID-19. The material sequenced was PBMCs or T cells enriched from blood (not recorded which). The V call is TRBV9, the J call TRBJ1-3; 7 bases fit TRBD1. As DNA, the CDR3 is TGTGCCAGCAGCCCCTCCGGGACAGCTAATTTCTTCTCTGGAAACACCATATATTTT. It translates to CASSPSGTANFFSGNTIYF.